The source of this T cell receptor beta chain is a study of blood T cell repertoires in COVID-19. The protocol was immunoSEQ multiplex PCR, while the TCRdb copy is restricted to in-frame clones and leaves out a portion. The data hold around 150,000 clones, with roughly 80% observed a single time. Germline assignment: CDR1 DFQATT and CDR2 SNEGSKA (reference sequence). There are 11 residues in the CDR3. V lost 0 bases to trimming and J lost 5 bases, with 4 bases between them. The receptor was isolated from a woman aged 55 to 70 who had recovered from COVID-19. The sequenced sample consisted of PBMCs or T cells enriched from blood (not recorded which). V usage is TRBV20-1 and J usage is TRBJ2-5, with D uncertain. The CDR3 DNA is TGCAGTGCTAGAGATTATGAGACCCAGTACTTC. Translated, it gives CSARDYETQYF.